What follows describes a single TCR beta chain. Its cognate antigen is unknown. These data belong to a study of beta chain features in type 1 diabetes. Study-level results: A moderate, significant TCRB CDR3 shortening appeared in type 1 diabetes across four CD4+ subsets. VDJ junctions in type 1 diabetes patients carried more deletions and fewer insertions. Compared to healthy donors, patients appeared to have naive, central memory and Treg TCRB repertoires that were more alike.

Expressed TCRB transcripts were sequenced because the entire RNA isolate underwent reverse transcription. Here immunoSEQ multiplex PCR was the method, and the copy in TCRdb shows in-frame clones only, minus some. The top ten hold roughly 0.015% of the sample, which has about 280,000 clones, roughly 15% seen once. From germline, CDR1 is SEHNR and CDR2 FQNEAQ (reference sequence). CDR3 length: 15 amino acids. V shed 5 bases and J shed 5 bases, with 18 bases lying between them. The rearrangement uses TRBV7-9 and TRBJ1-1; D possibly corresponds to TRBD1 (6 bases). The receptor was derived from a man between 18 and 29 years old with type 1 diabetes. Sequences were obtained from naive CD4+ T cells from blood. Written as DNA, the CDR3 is TGTGCCAGCAGCCAACGGGGGGGGGCGTTGACTGAAGCTTTCTTT. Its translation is CASSQRGGALTEAFF.